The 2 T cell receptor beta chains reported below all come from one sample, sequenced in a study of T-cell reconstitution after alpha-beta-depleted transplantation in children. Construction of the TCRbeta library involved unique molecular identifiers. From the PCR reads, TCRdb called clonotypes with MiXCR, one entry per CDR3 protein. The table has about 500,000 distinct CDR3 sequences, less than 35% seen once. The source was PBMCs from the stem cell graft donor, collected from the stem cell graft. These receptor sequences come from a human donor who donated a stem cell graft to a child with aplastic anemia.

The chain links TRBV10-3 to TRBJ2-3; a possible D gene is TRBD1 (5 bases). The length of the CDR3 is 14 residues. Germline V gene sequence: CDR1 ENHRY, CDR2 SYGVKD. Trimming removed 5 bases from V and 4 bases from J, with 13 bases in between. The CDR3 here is CAISSRDGADTQYF. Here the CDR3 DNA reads TGTGCCATCAGTTCCAGGGATGGTGCAGATACGCAGTATTTT.

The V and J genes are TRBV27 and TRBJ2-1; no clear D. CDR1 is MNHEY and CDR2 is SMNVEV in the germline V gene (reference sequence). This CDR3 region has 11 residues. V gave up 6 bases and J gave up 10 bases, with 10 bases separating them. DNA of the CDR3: TGTGCCAGCAGCATTTTCGGAGAGCAGTTCTTC. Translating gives CASSIFGEQFF.